One and the same sample provided the 13 T cell receptor beta chains below, sequenced in a study of shared T cell receptors in the human thymus. The protocol was immunoSEQ multiplex PCR, while the TCRdb copy is restricted to in-frame clones and leaves out a portion. The sample has hundreds of thousands of clones, approximately 89% seen once; the top ten hold 0.009% to 0.0095%. This sample also belongs to another study, concerning human thymus T cells.

The sample consisted of thymocytes. These receptors originate from a boy younger than two with a congenital heart defect.

In this sample, this clone turned up once. The chain has TRBV15 and TRBJ2-2, with 10 bases identical to TRBD2. The germline V gene has CDR1 LNHNV and CDR2 YYDKDF (reference sequence). This CDR3 contains 19 residues. V shed 0 bases, J shed 3 bases, and the junction held 10 bases outside the gene matches. CDR3 loop: CATSRDVASGSLYTGELFF. For the CDR3, the DNA is TGTGCCACCAGCAGAGACGTGGCTAGCGGGAGTTTGTACACCGGGGAGCTGTTTTTT.

This chain links TRBV5-4 with TRBJ1-1; TRBD1 matches 7 bases. Germline-derived CDR1 and CDR2 are SGHNT and YYREEE (reference sequence). The V gene end was trimmed by 3 bases and the J gene end by 4 bases; junction bases not matched to a gene: 12. The CDR3 totals 16 residues. Written as DNA, the CDR3 is TGTGCCAGCAGCTCAGACAGGGCTCCTCGACGCACTGAAGCTTTCTTT. Protein sequence: CASSSDRAPRRTEAFF.

For this clone: Other DNA sequences in the sample encode the same CDR3. V usage is TRBV27 and J usage is TRBJ1-1; D ambiguous. V was cut by 5 bases and J by 1 base, with 5 bases left in between. CDR3 length: 12 residues. The germline CDR1 and CDR2 sequences are MNHEY and SMNVEV (reference sequence). CDR3 DNA: TGTGCCAGCAGTCCCGGGAACACTGAAGCTTTCTTT. Translation gives CASSPGNTEAFF.

The rearrangement links TRBV27 to TRBJ2-3; 7 nucleotides match TRBD2. Germline V lookup: CDR1 MNHEY, CDR2 SMNVEV (reference sequence). The CDR3 covers 23 residues. The junction had 24 bases not matched to a gene; V was cut back by 0 bases and J by 0 bases. CDR3 sequence: CASSLSPPWTRIQPDASTDTQYF. DNA of the CDR3: TGTGCCAGCAGTTTATCCCCTCCATGGACTAGAATACAACCGGATGCTAGCACAGATACGCAGTATTTT.

This clone turned up a few times. The chain employs TRBV10-3 and TRBJ2-3, with TRBD1 matching 11 bases. CDR3 size: 16 residues. With 2 bases clipped from V and 4 bases from J, the junction kept 5 bases outside the gene matches. Germline V gene lookup returns CDR1 ENHRY and CDR2 SYGVKD. CDR3: CAISEGGQGASDTQYF. CDR3 bases: TGTGCCATCAGTGAGGGTGGACAGGGGGCTTCAGATACGCAGTATTTT.

This clone was seen a single time. This chain uses TRBV5-6 with TRBJ1-2; no definite D call. The CDR3 has 13 residues. Trimming took off 0 bases at V and 6 bases at J, with 9 bases between the two ends. Germline V lookup: CDR1 SGHDT, CDR2 YYEEEE. The CDR3, as DNA: TGTGCCAGCAGCTTGGGCTCCGGGGATGGCTACACCTTC. Its translation is CASSLGSGDGYTF.

This clone appeared a single time. The CDR3: CASTQTSGGYAGELFF. CDR3 in DNA: TGTGCCAGTACCCAGACTAGCGGGGGGTATGCCGGGGAGCTGTTTTTT. This chain joins TRBV19 and TRBJ2-2; 13 nucleotides agree with TRBD2. This CDR3 has 16 residues. V dropped 7 bases and J dropped 6; count of bases not matched to a gene: 8. In germline, CDR1 is LNHDA, CDR2 SQIVND (reference sequence).

The rearrangement joins TRBV27 to TRBJ2-7, with D perhaps TRBD2 (6 bases). Per germline, CDR1 MNHEY and CDR2 SMNVEV (reference sequence). Deletions cut 4 bases from V and 0 bases from J, with 16 bases between. CDR3 length: 16 residues. CDR3 sequence (DNA): TGTGCCAGCAGTTATCGGCGGGGACCCAGCTCCTACGAGCAGTACTTC. Translation gives CASSYRRGPSSYEQYF.

The chain employs TRBV28 and TRBJ2-7; D is possibly TRBD1 (6 bases). The CDR3 has 13 residues. The V and J ends lost 5 bases and 3 bases respectively, with 11 bases between them. CDR1 MDHEN and CDR2 SYDVKM come from the germline V gene. CDR3 bases: TGTGCCAGCAGTACCCAGGGGTACTACGAGCAGTACTTC. It codes for CASSTQGYYEQYF. The full variable domain, with the rest looked up from reference TRBV28 and TRBJ2-7, is DVKVTQSSRYLVKRTGEKVFLECVQDMDHENMFWYRQDPGLGLRLIYFSYDVKMKEKGDIPEGYSVSREKKERFSLILESASTNQTSMYLCASSTQGYYEQYFGPGTRLTVT.

This chain links TRBV27 with TRBJ2-3; D gene uncertain. The germline V and J ends were trimmed by 1 base and 1 base, with 12 bases remaining between them. The germline CDR1 and CDR2 sequences are MNHEY and SMNVEV (reference sequence). The CDR3 consists of 16 residues. CDR3: CASSLFPQSRTDTQYF. DNA for the CDR3: TGTGCCAGCAGTTTATTCCCACAGTCTCGCACAGATACGCAGTATTTT.

The V gene is TRBV27, the J gene TRBJ2-1; 9 bases align to TRBD2. Per germline, CDR1 MNHEY and CDR2 SMNVEV (reference sequence). This CDR3 is built from 15 residues. V gave up 7 bases and J gave up 6 bases; unmatched junction bases: 10. CDR3 nucleotide sequence: TGTGCCAGCAAGCAGGCGGGACTAGCTCCCAATGAGCAGTTCTTC. Protein sequence: CASKQAGLAPNEQFF.

The chain recombines TRBV6-6 with TRBJ2-5; D is possibly TRBD1 (5 bases). CDR3 length: 14 amino acids. CDR1 and CDR2 (germline): MNHNY, SVGAGI (reference sequence). Trimming removed 7 bases at V and 3 bases at J, with 15 bases between. Here the CDR3 DNA reads TGTGCCAGCACGTCCAACAGGCTAAAAGAGACCCAGTACTTC. It yields the protein CASTSNRLKETQYF.

CDR3 in amino acids: CASSLDRGSYNEQFF. In nucleotides, the CDR3 is TGTGCCAGTAGTCTCGACAGGGGCTCCTACAATGAGCAGTTCTTC. This rearrangement joins TRBV19 to TRBJ2-1; TRBD1 agrees at 8 bases. The CDR3 runs 15 residues. Germline-derived CDR1 and CDR2 are LNHDA and SQIVND (reference sequence). Trimming at V came to 5 bases and at J to 0 bases, leaving 3 bases not matched to a gene.